Listed here is a single T cell receptor beta chain. The sample belongs to a study of blood T cell repertoires in COVID-19. For the study at large: Acute-phase and convalescent COVID-19 samples originated in the United States, Italy and Spain. The cDNA or gDNA used as material had been derived from T cells, B-cell-depleted T cells, or PBMCs.

TCRdb keeps only in-frame clones here, not all; method: immunoSEQ multiplex PCR. The sample lists approximately 150,000 clones, approximately 88% occurring once. This CDR3 spans 13 amino acids. Germline loops: CDR1 MDHEN, CDR2 SYDVKM. V was trimmed by 1 base and J by 0 bases, leaving 4 bases between them. This rearrangement joins TRBV28 to TRBJ2-7; no reliable D call. The sequenced sample was peripheral blood. The source of this sequence is a human donor in a cohort sampled during active COVID-19. The CDR3 sequence: CASSLYTSYEQYF. Here the CDR3 DNA reads TGTGCCAGCAGTTTATACACCTCCTACGAGCAGTACTTC.